This T cell receptor beta chain was retrieved from a study of T cell responses to AZD1222 COVID-19 vaccine (dated by TCRdb to 2020 to 2022). In terms of the full investigation: AZD1222 recipients whose second dose came at about 4 weeks and those whose second dose came at about 12 weeks were combined into one group, since spike-specific TCR depth and breadth did not differ between the two schedules. Enrollment into the trials was organized by age into subgroups of 18-55, 56-69 and 70-plus years, and those subgroups contained approximately 150, 30 and 60 TCR-sequenced participants, respectively. A total of 230 to 250 trial participants underwent TCR sequencing, of whom more than 200 had received two doses of AZD1222 and approximately 25 had received two doses of the MenACWY control vaccine. General study outcomes and caveats: In the small 56-69-year group, the increase in depth fell short of significance, most likely because of low power. The vaccine-associated CD4 TCRs covered the entire spike protein, and the dominant responses fell in regions 160-218 and 743-854. After two AZD1222 doses, both the breadth and the depth of spike-specific TCRs were significantly higher than at day 0 and than in MenACWY recipients. Conclusions about previously exposed vaccinees are limited because only five or six AZD1222 recipients were SARS-CoV-2 seropositive at baseline. Because no samples from the day 14 peak response were available, repertoires could be characterized only after the peak T cell response. Participants were mostly white British, with more females than males. The authors suggested clonal diversity may have been underestimated. Epitopes outside the regions mutated in the B.1.351 and B.1.1.7 variants were reportedly recognized by nearly half of the unique spike-specific TCRs.

The CDR3 regions of human TCRbeta chains were analyzed by immunosequencing. Regarding the original processing steps: TCRs in the repertoires were compared against a reference library of SARS-CoV-2-specific TCRs that had been generated with the MIRA antigen-specificity platform. Breadth was defined as the fraction of unique TCRs that were SARS-CoV-2-associated, and depth was defined as the fraction of total T cells that were SARS-CoV-2-associated. Each spike-specific TCR was assigned to its reactive spike region and to a CD4 or CD8 class using the MIRA data. Log10-transformed breadth and depth values were compared by one-way ANOVA with Sidak's multiple comparisons tests. The immuneACCESS repertoire file appears here via TCRdb, limited to in-frame rearrangements. These files lack a portion of the clones; in checked studies, under half of the deficit traces to unresolved V genes, and the cause of the others is not known. That table supplies the V and J calls and clone size; D and trimming were determined from the DNA. In all, the sample holds about 150,000 clones, and about nine tenths of those were seen once. Of the sample, less than 3% falls within the top ten clones.

The sample's time point label is to be understood as: baseline before first vaccination. The vaccinee samples were drawn from two UK trials, COV001 and COV002, one of which was a single-blind randomized controlled phase 2/3 trial testing AZD1222 (ChAdOx1 nCoV-19) in healthy adults. For TCRbeta chain sequencing, PBMC samples were collected from trial participants at day 0 and at day 28 after the second dose. In regard to this clone: Its antigen remains undetermined. Per-base quality was not reported, and no clone a single base away is much larger than it.

V lost 5 bases and J lost 8 bases; the stretch between them is 18 bases long. The CDR3 sequence holds 14 residues, the cysteine and phenylalanine included. Here the CDR3 DNA is all that survives: 42 bases in frame from base 1. Based on the germline V gene, the CDR1 and CDR2 sequences are MDHEN and SYDVKM. The material sequenced was peripheral blood, taken on day 0 of AZD1222 vaccination. This receptor was identified in an adult in good health. Recombination connected TRBV28 to TRBJ1-2; no D gene can be assigned with confidence. The DNA sequence reads TGTGCCAGCAGTCCCGGCCGAGGGTTGGAGGGCTACACCTTC. This sequence encodes CASSPGRGLEGYTF.